What follows describes a single T cell receptor beta chain. Its target is unknown. CDR1 is MDHEN and CDR2 is SYDVKM in the germline V gene. The CDR3 runs to 15 residues. The data originate from a study of T cells expressing NK-cell markers. Turning to the study itself: Cells sorted as CD3+CD56+NKG2C+, CD3+CD56+NKG2C- and CD3+CD56-NKG2C+ T cells supplied the TCR beta repertoires. General study findings and limits: It was still unclear whether expanded NKG2C+ T cell clones were HCMV specific.

With the 5' RACE reads reprocessed, TCRdb shows one record per CDR3 protein and no DNA. The record lists 150,000 to 200,000 distinct CDR3 sequences, of which the ten most abundant hold 20%. Sequencing used blood T cells: a sorted CD56 or NKG2C T cell subset, CD4+ or CD8+ T cells, or bulk PBMC T cells (not recorded which). The chain is built from TRBV28 and TRBJ1-3. The TCR was taken from a man between 18 and 69 years old in good health. The CDR3: CASSFYRVSGNTIYF.